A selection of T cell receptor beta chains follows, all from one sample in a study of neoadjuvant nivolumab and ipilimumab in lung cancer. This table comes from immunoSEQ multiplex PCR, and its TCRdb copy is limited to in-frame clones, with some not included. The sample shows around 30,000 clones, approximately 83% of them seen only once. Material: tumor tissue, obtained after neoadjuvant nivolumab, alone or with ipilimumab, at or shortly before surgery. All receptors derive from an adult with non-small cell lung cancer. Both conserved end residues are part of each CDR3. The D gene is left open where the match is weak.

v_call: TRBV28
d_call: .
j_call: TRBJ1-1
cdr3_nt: TGTGCCAGCAGTTTAGTGTCAGAGAACACTGAAGCTTTCTTT
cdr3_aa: CASSLVSENTEAFF

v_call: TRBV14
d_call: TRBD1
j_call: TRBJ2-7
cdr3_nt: TGTGCCAGTCACTTAACAGGGGGCCCCGAGCAGTACTTC
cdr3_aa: CASHLTGGPEQYF

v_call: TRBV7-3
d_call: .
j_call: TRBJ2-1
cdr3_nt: TGTGCCAGCAGCTCCCGGGCTAAAGGTGAGCAGTTCTTC
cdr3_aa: CASSSRAKGEQFF

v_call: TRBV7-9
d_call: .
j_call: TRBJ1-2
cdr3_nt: TGTGCCAGCAGCTTAGGGGGCGCGGCGAACTATGGCTACACCTTC
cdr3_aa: CASSLGGAANYGYTF

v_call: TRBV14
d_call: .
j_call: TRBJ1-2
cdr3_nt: TGTGCCAGCAGCCATCCTGACGGTCCTTACTATGGCTACACCTTC
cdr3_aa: CASSHPDGPYYGYTF

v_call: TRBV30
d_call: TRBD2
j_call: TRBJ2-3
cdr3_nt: TGTGCCTGGAGTGTCCCGGGGAGGGGTCGCACAGATACGCAGTATTTT
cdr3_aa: CAWSVPGRGRTDTQYF

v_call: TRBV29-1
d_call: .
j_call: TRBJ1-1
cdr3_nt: TGCAGCGTCAACACAGGGCGAGGCACTGAAGCTTTCTTT
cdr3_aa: CSVNTGRGTEAFF

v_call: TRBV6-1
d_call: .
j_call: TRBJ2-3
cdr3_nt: TGTGCCAGCAGTCCCGGGACGTCCGCAGATACGCAGTATTTT
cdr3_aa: CASSPGTSADTQYF

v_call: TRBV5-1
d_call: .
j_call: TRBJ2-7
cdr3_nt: TGCGCCAGCAGCTTGGTTTCCTACGAGCAGTACTTC
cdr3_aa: CASSLVSYEQYF

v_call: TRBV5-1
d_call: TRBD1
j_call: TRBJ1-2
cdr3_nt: TGCGCCAGCAGCTCCCGGCGGGACAGGGGAACTGGGTATGGGGGCTACACCTTC
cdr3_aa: CASSSRRDRGTGYGGYTF

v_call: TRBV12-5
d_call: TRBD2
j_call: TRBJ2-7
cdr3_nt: TGTGCTAGTGGTAGCGGGGCTGAGTACTTC
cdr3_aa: CASGSGAEYF

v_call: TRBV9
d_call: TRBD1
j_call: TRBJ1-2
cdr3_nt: TGTGCCAGCAGCCCGATGGACAGGGCCCACTATGGCTACACCTTC
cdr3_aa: CASSPMDRAHYGYTF

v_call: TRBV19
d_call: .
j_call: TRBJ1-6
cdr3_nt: TGTGCCAGTAGTGCCGGACAGTCCTCGGCCTATAATTCACCCCTCCACTTT
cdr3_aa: CASSAGQSSAYNSPLHF